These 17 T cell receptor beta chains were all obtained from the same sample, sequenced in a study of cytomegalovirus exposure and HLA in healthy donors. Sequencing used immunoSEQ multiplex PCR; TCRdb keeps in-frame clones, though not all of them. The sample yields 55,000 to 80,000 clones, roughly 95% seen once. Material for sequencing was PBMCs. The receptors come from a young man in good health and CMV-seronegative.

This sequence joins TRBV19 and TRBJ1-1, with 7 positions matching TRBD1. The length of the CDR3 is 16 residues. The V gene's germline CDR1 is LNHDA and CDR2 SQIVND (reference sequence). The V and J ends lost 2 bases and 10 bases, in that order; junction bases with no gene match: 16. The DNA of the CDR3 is TGTGCCAGTAGTATACCGAGGGACAGTCCCTCGGAAGGAGCTTTCTTT. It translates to CASSIPRDSPSEGAFF.

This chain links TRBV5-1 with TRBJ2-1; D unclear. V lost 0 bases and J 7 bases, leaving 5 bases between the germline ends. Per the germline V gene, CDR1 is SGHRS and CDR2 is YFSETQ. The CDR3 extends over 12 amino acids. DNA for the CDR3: TGCGCCAGCAGCTTGGACGGGAATGAGCAGTTCTTC. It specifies CASSLDGNEQFF.

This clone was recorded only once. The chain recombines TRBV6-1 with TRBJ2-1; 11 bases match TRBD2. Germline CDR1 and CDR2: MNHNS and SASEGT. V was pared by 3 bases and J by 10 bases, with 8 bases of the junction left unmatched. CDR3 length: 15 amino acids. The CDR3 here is CASSETSGVAVEQFF. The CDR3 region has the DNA TGTGCCAGCAGTGAGACTAGCGGGGTGGCGGTCGAGCAGTTCTTC.

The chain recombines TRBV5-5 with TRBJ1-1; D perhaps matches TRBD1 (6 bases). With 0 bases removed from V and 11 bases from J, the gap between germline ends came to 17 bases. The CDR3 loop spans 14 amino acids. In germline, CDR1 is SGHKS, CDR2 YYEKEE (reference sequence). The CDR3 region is CASSLEPRGLVAFF. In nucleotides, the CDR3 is TGTGCCAGCAGCTTGGAACCCAGGGGTCTGGTCGCTTTCTTT.

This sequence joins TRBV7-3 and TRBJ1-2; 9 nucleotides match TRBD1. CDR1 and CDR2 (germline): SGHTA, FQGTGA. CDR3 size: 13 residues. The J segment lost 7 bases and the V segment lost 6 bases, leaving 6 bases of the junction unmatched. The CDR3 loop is CASSLWTGVGYTF. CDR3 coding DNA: TGTGCCAGCAGTTTGTGGACAGGGGTTGGCTACACCTTC.

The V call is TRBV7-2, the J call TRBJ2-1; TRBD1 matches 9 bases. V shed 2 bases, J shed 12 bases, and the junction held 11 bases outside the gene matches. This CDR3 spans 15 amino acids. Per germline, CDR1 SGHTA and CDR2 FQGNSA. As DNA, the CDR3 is TGTGCCAGCAGCTTATCGTCCGGACAGGGGACCTGGCAGTTCTTC. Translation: CASSLSSGQGTWQFF.

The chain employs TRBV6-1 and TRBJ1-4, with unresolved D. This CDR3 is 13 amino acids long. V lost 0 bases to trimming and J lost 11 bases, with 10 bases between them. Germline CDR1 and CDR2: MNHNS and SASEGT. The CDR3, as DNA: TGTGCCAGCAGTGAAGCGCGAGGCGGGAAACTGTTTTTT. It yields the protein CASSEARGGKLFF.

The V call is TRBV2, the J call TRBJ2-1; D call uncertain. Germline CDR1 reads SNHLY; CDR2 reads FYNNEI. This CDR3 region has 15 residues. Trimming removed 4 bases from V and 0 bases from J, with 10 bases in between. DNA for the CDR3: TGTGCCAGCAGTGGACTGCCGAGCTCCTACAATGAGCAGTTCTTC. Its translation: CASSGLPSSYNEQFF.

As DNA, the CDR3 is TGTGCCAGCAGCGGGGGGGTAGATACGCAGTATTTT. Amino acid sequence: CASSGGVDTQYF. The genes are TRBV5-5 and TRBJ2-3, with TRBD2 identical over 7 bases. J was trimmed by 5 bases and V by 4 bases; bases with no gene match: 1. The germline gives CDR1 SGHKS, CDR2 YYEKEE (reference sequence). The CDR3 runs to 12 residues.

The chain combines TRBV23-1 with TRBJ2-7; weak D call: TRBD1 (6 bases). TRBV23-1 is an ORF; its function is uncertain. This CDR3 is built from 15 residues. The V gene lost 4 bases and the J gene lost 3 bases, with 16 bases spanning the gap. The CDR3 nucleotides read TGCGCCAGCAGTCCCCCGTCGGGACATTTCTACGAGCAGTACTTC. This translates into CASSPPSGHFYEQYF.

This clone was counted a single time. The CDR3 DNA sequence: TGTGCCAGTAGTTTACCAGGGGGCCGGGCGAGAAGTGCCGCTAATCAGCCCCAGCATTTT. It codes for CASSLPGGRARSAANQPQHF. The chain has TRBV19 and TRBJ1-5; TRBD1 matches 8 bases. Looked up from germline, CDR1 is LNHDA and CDR2 is SQIVND (reference sequence). Trimming cost V 5 bases and J 4 bases; bases outside gene matches: 22. CDR3 length: 20 amino acids.

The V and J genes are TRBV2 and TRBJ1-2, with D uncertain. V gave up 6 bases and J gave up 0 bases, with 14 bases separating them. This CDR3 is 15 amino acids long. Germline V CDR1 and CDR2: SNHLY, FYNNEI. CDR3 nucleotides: TGTGCCAGCAGCGTCTCAGGACTATCTAACTATGGCTACACCTTC. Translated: CASSVSGLSNYGYTF.

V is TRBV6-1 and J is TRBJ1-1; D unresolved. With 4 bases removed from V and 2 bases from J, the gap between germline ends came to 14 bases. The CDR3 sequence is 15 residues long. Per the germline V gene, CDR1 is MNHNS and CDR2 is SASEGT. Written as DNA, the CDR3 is TGTGCCAGCAGTGCCACGACGGCGGCTAACACTGAAGCTTTCTTT. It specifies CASSATTAANTEAFF.

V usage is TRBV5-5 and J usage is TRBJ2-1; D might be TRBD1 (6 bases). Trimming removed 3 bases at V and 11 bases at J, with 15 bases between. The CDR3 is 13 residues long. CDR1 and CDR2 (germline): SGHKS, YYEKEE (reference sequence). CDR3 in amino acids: CASSSQGPVKQFF. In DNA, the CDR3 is TGTGCCAGCAGCTCGCAGGGGCCCGTTAAGCAGTTCTTC.

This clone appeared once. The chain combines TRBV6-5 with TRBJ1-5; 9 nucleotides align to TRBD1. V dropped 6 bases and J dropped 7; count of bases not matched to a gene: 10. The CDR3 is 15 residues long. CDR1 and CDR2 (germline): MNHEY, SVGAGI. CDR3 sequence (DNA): TGTGCCAGCAGACCACGGGACAGGGTAGACCAGCCCCAGCATTTT. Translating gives CASRPRDRVDQPQHF.

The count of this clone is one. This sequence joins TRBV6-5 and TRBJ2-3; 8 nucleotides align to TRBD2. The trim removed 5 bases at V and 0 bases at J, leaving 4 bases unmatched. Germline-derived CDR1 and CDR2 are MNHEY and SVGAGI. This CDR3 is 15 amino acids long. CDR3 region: CASSLAGGSTDTQYF. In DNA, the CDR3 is TGTGCCAGCAGTCTTGCGGGAGGCAGCACAGATACGCAGTATTTT.

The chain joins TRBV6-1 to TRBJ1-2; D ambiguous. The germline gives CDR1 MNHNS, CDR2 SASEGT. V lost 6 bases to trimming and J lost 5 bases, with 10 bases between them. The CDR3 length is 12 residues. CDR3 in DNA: TGTGCCAGCAGCGGCCCGGGGTATGGCTACACCTTC. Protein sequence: CASSGPGYGYTF.